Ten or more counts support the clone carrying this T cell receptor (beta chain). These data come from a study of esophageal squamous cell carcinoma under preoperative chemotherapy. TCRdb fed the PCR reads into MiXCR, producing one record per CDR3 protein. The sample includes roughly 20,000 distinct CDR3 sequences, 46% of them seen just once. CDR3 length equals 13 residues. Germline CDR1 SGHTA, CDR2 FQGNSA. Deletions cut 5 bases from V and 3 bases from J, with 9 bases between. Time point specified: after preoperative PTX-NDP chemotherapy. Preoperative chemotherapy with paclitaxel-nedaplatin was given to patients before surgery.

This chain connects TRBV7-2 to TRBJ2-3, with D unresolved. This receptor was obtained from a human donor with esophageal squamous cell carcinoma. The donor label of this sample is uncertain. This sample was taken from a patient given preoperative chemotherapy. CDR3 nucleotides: TGTGCCAGCAGCCCACGACGGACAGATACGCAGTATTTT. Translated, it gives CASSPRRTDTQYF.